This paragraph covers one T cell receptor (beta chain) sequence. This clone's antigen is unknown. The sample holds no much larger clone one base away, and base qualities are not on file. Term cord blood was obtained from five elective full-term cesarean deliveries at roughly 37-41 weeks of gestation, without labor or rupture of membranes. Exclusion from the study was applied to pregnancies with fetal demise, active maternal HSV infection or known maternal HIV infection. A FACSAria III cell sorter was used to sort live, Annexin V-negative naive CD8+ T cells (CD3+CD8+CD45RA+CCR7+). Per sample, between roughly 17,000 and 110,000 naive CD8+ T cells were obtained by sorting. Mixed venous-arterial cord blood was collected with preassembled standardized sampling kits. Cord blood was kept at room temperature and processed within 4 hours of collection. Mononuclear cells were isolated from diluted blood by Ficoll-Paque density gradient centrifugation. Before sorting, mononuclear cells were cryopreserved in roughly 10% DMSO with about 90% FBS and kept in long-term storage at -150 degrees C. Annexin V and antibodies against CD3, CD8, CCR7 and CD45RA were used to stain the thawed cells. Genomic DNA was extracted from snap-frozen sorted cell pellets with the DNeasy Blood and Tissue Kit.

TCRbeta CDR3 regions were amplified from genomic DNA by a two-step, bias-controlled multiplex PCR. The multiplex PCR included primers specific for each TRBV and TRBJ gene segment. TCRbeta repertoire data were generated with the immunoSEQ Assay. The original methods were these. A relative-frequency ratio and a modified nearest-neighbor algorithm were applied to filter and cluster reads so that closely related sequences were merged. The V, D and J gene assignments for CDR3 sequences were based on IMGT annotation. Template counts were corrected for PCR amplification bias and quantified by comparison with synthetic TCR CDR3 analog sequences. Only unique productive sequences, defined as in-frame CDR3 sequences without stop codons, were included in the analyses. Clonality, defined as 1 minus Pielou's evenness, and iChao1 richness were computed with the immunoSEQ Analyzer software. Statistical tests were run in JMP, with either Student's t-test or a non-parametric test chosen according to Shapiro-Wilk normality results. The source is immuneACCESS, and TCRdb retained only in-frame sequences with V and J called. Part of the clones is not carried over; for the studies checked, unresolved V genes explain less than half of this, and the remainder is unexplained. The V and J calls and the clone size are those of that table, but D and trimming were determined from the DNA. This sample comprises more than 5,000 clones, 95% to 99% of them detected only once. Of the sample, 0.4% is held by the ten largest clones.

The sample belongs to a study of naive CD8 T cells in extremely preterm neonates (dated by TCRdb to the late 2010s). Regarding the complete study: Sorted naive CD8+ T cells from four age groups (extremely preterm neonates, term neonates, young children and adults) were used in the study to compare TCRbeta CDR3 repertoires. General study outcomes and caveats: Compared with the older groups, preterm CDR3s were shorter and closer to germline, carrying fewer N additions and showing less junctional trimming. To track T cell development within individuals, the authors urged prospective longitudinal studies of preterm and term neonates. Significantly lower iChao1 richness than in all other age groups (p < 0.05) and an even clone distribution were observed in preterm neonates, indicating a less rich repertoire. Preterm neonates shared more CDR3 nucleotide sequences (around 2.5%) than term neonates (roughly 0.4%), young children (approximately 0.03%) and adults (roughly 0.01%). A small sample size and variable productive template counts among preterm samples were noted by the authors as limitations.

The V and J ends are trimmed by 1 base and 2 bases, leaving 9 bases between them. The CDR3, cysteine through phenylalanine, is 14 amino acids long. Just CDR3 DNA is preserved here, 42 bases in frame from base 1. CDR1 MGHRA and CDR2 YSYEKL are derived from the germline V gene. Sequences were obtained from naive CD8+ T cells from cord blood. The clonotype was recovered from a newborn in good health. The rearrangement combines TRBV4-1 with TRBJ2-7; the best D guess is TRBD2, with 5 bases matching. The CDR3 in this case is CASSQGTFTYEQYF. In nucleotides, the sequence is TGCGCCAGCAGCCAAGGGACTTTTACCTACGAGCAGTACTTC.